The 25 T cell receptor beta chains given below trace back to one sample, sequenced in a study of T-cell reconstitution after alpha-beta-depleted transplantation in children. Unique molecular identifiers were incorporated during preparation of the TCRbeta library. Each CDR3 protein is one row after TCRdb ran MiXCR on the PCR reads. The sample includes 600,000 to 700,000 distinct CDR3 sequences, around a sixth of them seen just once. This specimen was PBMCs from the stem cell graft donor, taken from the stem cell graft. Every receptor here comes from a human donor who donated a stem cell graft to a child with acute myeloid leukemia.

CDR3 sequence (DNA): TGTGCCAGCAGCTTGGACGGACAGGCTAATGAAAAACTGTTTTTT. Its protein product is CASSLDGQANEKLFF. The rearrangement joins TRBV7-9 to TRBJ1-4; 7 nucleotides align to TRBD1. Germline V gene sequence: CDR1 SEHNR, CDR2 FQNEAQ (reference sequence). CDR3 size: 15 residues. The J segment lost 3 bases and the V segment lost 3 bases, leaving 4 bases of the junction unmatched.

In its sample, this clonotype was seen many times. V gene TRBV27 combines with J gene TRBJ1-5; D call uncertain. The CDR3 totals 16 residues. Germline V CDR1 and CDR2: MNHEY, SMNVEV (reference sequence). Trimming removed 0 bases at V and 0 bases at J, with 9 bases between. The chain's CDR3 is CASSLSWSDSNQPQHF. In nucleotides, the CDR3 is TGTGCCAGCAGTTTATCCTGGTCCGATAGCAATCAGCCCCAGCATTTT.

This clonotype turned up a few times. Possible read error: a much larger clone is one base away. The rearrangement links TRBV6-5 to TRBJ2-1, with a possible D match to TRBD1 (6 bases). This CDR3 spans 14 amino acids. Trimming shortened V by 5 bases and J by 0 bases, and 8 bases separated the two germline ends. Germline V lookup: CDR1 MNHEY, CDR2 SVGAGI. CDR3 sequence reads: CASSKTGSYNEQFF. CDR3 bases: TGTGCCAGCAGTAAGACAGGCTCCTACAATGAGCAGTTCTTC.

In its sample, this clonotype was seen many times. The chain carries TRBV20-1 and TRBJ1-1; D gene uncertain. Looked up from germline, CDR1 is DFQATT and CDR2 is SNEGSKA (reference sequence). The CDR3 is made up of 13 amino acids. CDR3 region: CISPGKLSTEAFF. DNA for the CDR3: TGCATTTCCCCGGGAAAACTTAGTACTGAAGCTTTCTTT.

This clonotype was recorded many times. V is TRBV12-3 or TRBV12-4 and J is TRBJ2-1; D unclear. The CDR3 length is 15 residues. V lost 7 bases and J lost 8, with 21 bases in between. The CDR3 DNA sequence: TGTGCCAGCAAAAACCGGGCCAAAGCAAACGATGAGCAGTTCTTC. Translation gives CASKNRAKANDEQFF.

In this sample, this clonotype turned up many times. The chain recombines TRBV29-1 with TRBJ2-2; 8 bases are a match to TRBD1. This CDR3 comprises 15 residues. Trimming removed 3 bases from V and 6 bases from J; junction bases left unmatched: 9. Germline V gene lookup returns CDR1 SQVTM and CDR2 ANQGSEA. The CDR3 protein is CSVELARGPAGELFF. CDR3 DNA sequence: TGCAGCGTTGAGTTGGCCAGGGGGCCCGCCGGGGAGCTGTTTTTT.

The chain uses TRBV5-1 and TRBJ2-7, with TRBD2 identical over 9 bases. In germline, CDR1 is SGHRS, CDR2 YFSETQ. Losses at the gene ends were 0 bases for V and 1 base for J; bases not matched to a gene: 2. CDR3 length: 15 residues. In DNA, the CDR3 is TGCGCCAGCAGCTTGGGGACTAGCGTTTCCTACGAGCAGTACTTC. It translates to CASSLGTSVSYEQYF.

The sample holds many counts of this clonotype. V gene TRBV10-3 combines with J gene TRBJ2-2, with TRBD1 matching 9 bases. This CDR3 is 16 amino acids long. Unmatched junction bases numbered 3, after V lost 0 bases and J lost 4 bases. Germline values: CDR1 ENHRY, CDR2 SYGVKD. The chain's CDR3 is CAISESETGGTGELFF. Written as DNA, the CDR3 is TGTGCCATCAGTGAGTCGGAGACAGGGGGCACCGGGGAGCTGTTTTTT.

This clonotype was seen more than once but under ten times. The chain has TRBV20-1 and TRBJ1-4; D ambiguous. In germline, CDR1 is DFQATT, CDR2 SNEGSKA (reference sequence). The germline V and J ends were trimmed by 6 bases and 7 bases, with 12 bases remaining between them. This CDR3 is built from 12 residues. CDR3 nucleotides: TGCAGTGCGAGGCTGCAGAGTGAAAAACTGTTTTTT. Its translation is CSARLQSEKLFF.

This clonotype was recorded a few times. The chain has TRBV4-3 and TRBJ1-1; 8 positions match TRBD1. Germline V CDR1 and CDR2: LGHNA, YSLEER. CDR3 length: 14 amino acids. V was pared by 4 bases and J by 3 bases, with 4 bases of the junction left unmatched. In nucleotides, the CDR3 is TGCGCCAGCAGCCCATCACAGGGGGACACTGAAGCTTTCTTT. Its translation: CASSPSQGDTEAFF.

The gene calls are TRBV24-1 and TRBJ2-2; D is uncertain. The germline CDR1 and CDR2 sequences are KGHDR and SFDVKD. The V end lost 7 bases, the J end lost 1 base, and 6 bases lay between the germline ends. CDR3 length equals 13 residues. CDR3 amino acids: CATRTENTGELFF. The CDR3 nucleotides are TGTGCCACCAGAACGGAGAACACCGGGGAGCTGTTTTTT.

The J gene is TRBJ2-7, the V gene TRBV7-2, with 7 bases matching TRBD2. V shed 2 bases, J shed 2 bases, and the junction held 9 bases outside the gene matches. CDR3 length equals 16 residues. Germline V gene sequence: CDR1 SGHTA, CDR2 FQGNSA. The CDR3 here is CASSLRSGEVPYEQYV. Written as DNA, the CDR3 is TGTGCCAGCAGCTTAAGAAGCGGGGAGGTCCCCTACGAGCAGTACGTC.

This clonotype came up a few times. This chain links TRBV20-1 with TRBJ2-2; weak D call: TRBD1 (6 bases). V shed 6 bases and J shed 6 bases, with 11 bases lying between them. The CDR3 sequence is 12 residues long. Germline assignment: CDR1 DFQATT and CDR2 SNEGSKA (reference sequence). The CDR3 protein is CSADTGSGELFF. The CDR3 coding sequence is TGCAGTGCAGATACAGGGTCCGGGGAGCTGTTTTTT.

Worth noting for this clonotype: This may come from a read error, since a much larger clone is one base off. This rearrangement joins TRBV20-1 to TRBJ2-3; D is unresolved. Per the germline V gene, CDR1 is DFQATT and CDR2 is SNEGSKA (reference sequence). The CDR3 contains 13 residues. Here the CDR3 reads CSKRDTYTDTQYF. CDR3 DNA sequence: TGCAGCAAGCGAGATACCTACACAGATACGCAGTATTTT.

This clonotype appeared a few times. This chain links TRBV30 with TRBJ2-3; D remains unclear. The length of the CDR3 is 12 residues. Deletions cut 3 bases from V and 5 bases from J, with 9 bases between. CDR1 and CDR2 from the germline V gene are GTSNPN and SVGIG (reference sequence). The CDR3, as DNA: TGTGCCTGGAGCCCCCCGGGAGATACGCAGTATTTT. Translated, it gives CAWSPPGDTQYF.

Here the CDR3 reads CASSGRDSRNEKLFF. The CDR3 DNA follows: TGTGCCAGCAGCGGCCGGGACTCGAGGAATGAAAAACTGTTTTTT. The gene calls are TRBV3-1 and TRBJ1-4; possibly TRBD1 for D (5 bases). The CDR3 is 15 amino acids. V dropped 5 bases and J dropped 5 bases, with 15 bases sitting between them. Germline V gene lookup returns CDR1 LGHDT and CDR2 YNNKEL (reference sequence).

V gene TRBV6-2 or TRBV6-3 combines with J gene TRBJ2-5, with D perhaps matching TRBD1 (6 bases). V lost 5 bases to trimming and J lost 5 bases, with 24 bases between them. Germline CDR1 and CDR2: MNHEY and SVGEGT. The CDR3 is 17 residues long. CDR3 loop: CASSSRDNEQQVETQYF. The CDR3 DNA reads as TGTGCCAGCAGTAGCCGGGACAATGAGCAACAAGTGGAGACCCAGTACTTC.

V usage is TRBV25-1 and J usage is TRBJ2-7, with 12 bases identical to TRBD2. Germline V gene lookup returns CDR1 MGHDK and CDR2 SYGVNS. The ends lost 1 base at V and 6 bases at J; junction bases unmatched: 22. This CDR3 is 21 amino acids long. The CDR3 loop reads CASSEWRTSGGPCGDDVEQYV. The DNA of the CDR3 is TGTGCCAGCAGTGAATGGCGCACTAGCGGGGGGCCCTGCGGGGACGATGTCGAGCAGTACGTC.

This clonotype has a handful of counts. This chain connects TRBV4-1 to TRBJ2-1; D might be TRBD1 (6 bases). This CDR3 region has 17 residues. Trimming took 1 base from V and 0 from J, leaving 13 bases between them. Looked up from germline, CDR1 is MGHRA and CDR2 is YSYEKL. The CDR3: CASSQGGGLSSYNEQFF. In nucleotides, the CDR3 is TGCGCCAGCAGCCAAGGTGGGGGCCTGAGCTCCTACAATGAGCAGTTCTTC.

This clonotype was seen a few times. This chain links TRBV7-2 with TRBJ2-3, with D perhaps matching TRBD1 (6 bases). V lost 4 bases and J 5 bases, leaving 13 bases between the germline ends. This CDR3 has 14 residues. The V gene's germline CDR1 is SGHTA and CDR2 FQGNSA. CDR3 nucleotides: TGTGCCAGCAGCTCGATGGGGGCCAGAGATACGCAGTATTTT. Translation gives CASSSMGARDTQYF.

The chain carries TRBV5-1 and TRBJ2-1, with TRBD1 identical over 7 bases. The CDR3 has 12 amino acids. With V trimmed by 6 bases and J by 4 bases, 1 base remained unmatched. Germline values: CDR1 SGHRS, CDR2 YFSETQ. The CDR3 DNA follows: TGCGCCAGCACAGGGGGATACAATGAGCAGTTCTTC. It translates to CASTGGYNEQFF. Using reference TRBV5-1 and TRBJ2-1 for the parts outside the CDR3, the full variable domain is KAGVTQTPRYLIKTRGQQVTLSCSPISGHRSVSWYQQTPGQGLQFLFEYFSETQRNKGNFPGRFSGRQFSNSRSEMNVSTLELGDSALYLCASTGGYNEQFFGPGTRLTVL.

This clonotype occurred many times. V usage is TRBV5-8 and J usage is TRBJ2-1, with TRBD1 as a possible D gene (6 bases). V was trimmed by 0 bases and J by 3 bases, leaving 16 bases between them. CDR3 length: 17 amino acids. Germline CDR1 reads SGHTS; CDR2 reads YDEGEE. The CDR3 sequence is CASSLGDTTYLYNEQFF. CDR3 coding DNA: TGTGCCAGCAGCTTGGGGGACACAACTTACCTCTACAATGAGCAGTTCTTC.

In this sample, this clonotype turned up many times. V usage is TRBV6-1 and J usage is TRBJ2-1; 9 positions match TRBD1. Germline CDR1 is MNHNS and CDR2 is SASEGT. CDR3 length equals 14 residues. Trimming at V came to 5 bases and at J to 3 bases, leaving 2 bases not matched to a gene. This CDR3 reads CASSRTGVYNEQFF. CDR3 DNA sequence: TGTGCCAGCAGTAGGACAGGGGTCTACAATGAGCAGTTCTTC.

This clonotype was seen a few times. The chain employs TRBV28 and TRBJ2-7; TRBD2 might be the D (5 bases). Deletions cut 6 bases from V and 5 bases from J, with 20 bases between. This CDR3 is built from 15 residues. CDR1 is MDHEN, CDR2 SYDVKM, per germline. The CDR3 DNA sequence: TGTGCCAGCAGCTCCCCTCGTTACGGGGTAAACGAGCAGTACGTC. Translation gives CASSSPRYGVNEQYV.

The chain is built from TRBV20-1 and TRBJ2-3, with D unclear. Deletions cut 6 bases from V and 4 bases from J, with 8 bases between. CDR3 size: 11 residues. CDR1 DFQATT and CDR2 SNEGSKA come from the germline V gene (reference sequence). The CDR3: CSAPPSDTQYF. The CDR3 coding sequence is TGCAGTGCACCGCCCTCAGATACGCAGTATTTT.